The T cell receptor beta chain described here comes from a study of CD8 T cells in Susac syndrome. Reverse transcription of roughly 0.5 to 1 ug RNA used random hexamers. Amplification of TCR beta CDR3 by immunoSEQ multiplex PCR spanned 54 Vbeta and 13 Jbeta. From the immunoSEQ multiplex PCR reads, TCRdb called clonotypes with MiXCR, one entry per CDR3 protein. This sample has about 66,000 distinct CDR3 sequences; approximately 93% occur once, and the top ten carry 0.56%. The trim removed 5 bases at V and 6 bases at J, leaving 14 bases unmatched. Germline V lookup: CDR1 SEHNR, CDR2 FQNEAQ (reference sequence). The length of the CDR3 is 17 residues. Sequencing of TCR beta was undertaken in CD8+ and CD4+ T cells derived from blood. Negative isolation yielded CD4+ and CD8+ T cells, and FACS enriched TEMRA cells.

Sequenced: CD8+ T cells from PBMCs. The V and J genes are TRBV7-9 and TRBJ2-3; 10 nucleotides align to TRBD2. The clonotype comes from a human donor with multiple sclerosis. Written as DNA, the CDR3 is TGTGCCAGCAGCCTATTAGGACTAGCGGAGCAGTCGGATACGCAGTATTTT. As protein: CASSLLGLAEQSDTQYF.